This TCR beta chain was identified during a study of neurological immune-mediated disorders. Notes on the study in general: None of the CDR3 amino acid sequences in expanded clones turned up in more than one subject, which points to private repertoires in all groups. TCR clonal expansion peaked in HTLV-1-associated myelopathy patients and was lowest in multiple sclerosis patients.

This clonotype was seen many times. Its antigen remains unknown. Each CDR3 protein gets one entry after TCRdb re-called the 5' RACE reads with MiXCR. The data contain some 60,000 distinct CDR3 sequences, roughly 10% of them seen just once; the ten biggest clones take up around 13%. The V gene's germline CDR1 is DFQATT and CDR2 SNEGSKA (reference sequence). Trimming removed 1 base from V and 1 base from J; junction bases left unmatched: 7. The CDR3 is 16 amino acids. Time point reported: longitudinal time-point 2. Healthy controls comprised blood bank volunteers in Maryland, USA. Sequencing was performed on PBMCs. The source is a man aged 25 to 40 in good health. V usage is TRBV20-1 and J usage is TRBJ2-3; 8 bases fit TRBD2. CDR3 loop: CSARASGTRGTDTQYF. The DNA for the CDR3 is TGCAGTGCTAGAGCTTCCGGGACTAGAGGCACAGATACGCAGTATTTT.